These 17 T cell receptor beta chains originate from one sample sequenced in a study of blood T cell repertoires in COVID-19. The table came from immunoSEQ multiplex PCR; TCRdb's copy has only in-frame clones and leaves some out. Found here are roughly 160,000 clones, 82% of them singletons; the top ten hold over 15%. The sample comprised PBMCs or T cells enriched from blood (not recorded which). All receptors come from a man aged 55 to 69 who had recovered from COVID-19.

The chain employs TRBV7-2 and TRBJ2-1, with D tentatively TRBD1 (6 bases). Germline CDR1 and CDR2: SGHTA and FQGNSA. V was pared by 4 bases and J by 9 bases, with 16 bases between. The length of the CDR3 is 14 residues. The DNA of the CDR3 is TGTGCCAGCAGCTCCGGGACATTTACGGGTGAGCAGTTCTTC. The encoded protein is CASSSGTFTGEQFF. Filled out from reference TRBV7-2 and TRBJ2-1, the complete variable domain reads GAGVSQSPSNKVTEKGKDVELRCDPISGHTALYWYRQSLGQGLEFLIYFQGNSAPDKSGLPSDRFSAERTGGSVSTLTIQRTQQEDSAVYLCASSSGTFTGEQFFGPGTRLTVL.

The J gene is TRBJ1-2, the V gene TRBV14; a weak D match, TRBD1 (5 bases). The CDR3 has 13 amino acids. The germline V gene encodes CDR1 SGHDN and CDR2 FVKESK. V was pared by 1 base and J by 7 bases, with 10 bases between. The CDR3 reads CASSQVPQGGYTF. The CDR3 region has the DNA TGTGCCAGCAGCCAAGTACCGCAGGGTGGCTACACCTTC.

The chain carries TRBV13 and TRBJ2-1, with TRBD2 matching over 8 bases. This CDR3 has 15 amino acids. From germline, CDR1 is PRHDT and CDR2 FYEKMQ (reference sequence). V lost 4 bases to trimming and J lost 6 bases; unmatched junction nucleotides: 8. CDR3 sequence reads: CASSYAGGVGNEQFF. Here the CDR3 DNA reads TGTGCCAGCAGCTACGCCGGGGGGGTCGGCAATGAGCAGTTCTTC.

This chain's CDR3 is CASSLSTTGTAQYF. The CDR3 nucleotides are TGTGCCAGCAGTTTAAGTACGACAGGGACCGCGCAGTACTTC. The V and J genes are TRBV27 and TRBJ2-7; 7 bases line up with TRBD1. The germline gives CDR1 MNHEY, CDR2 SMNVEV (reference sequence). V shed 2 bases and J 9 bases; nucleotides not matched to a gene: 10. The CDR3 length is 14 residues.

The chain has TRBV6-5 and TRBJ1-2; D is undetermined. V lost 0 bases, J lost 8 bases, and 16 bases lay in between. The CDR3 has 15 amino acids. The germline V gene encodes CDR1 MNHEY and CDR2 SVGAGI. The CDR3 DNA reads TGTGCCAGCAGTTACTCGGGGAGTTTATCGAGGGGCTACACCTTC. This sequence encodes CASSYSGSLSRGYTF.

The chain recombines TRBV9 with TRBJ1-2; TRBD1 is a possible D gene (5 bases). V was shortened by 7 bases and J by 8 bases, with 21 bases between the two germline ends. This CDR3 comprises 14 residues. In germline, CDR1 is SGDLS, CDR2 YYNGEE. The CDR3 DNA sequence: TGTGCCAGCGCTCCGAGGACCAGGGTGAGAGGCTACACCTTC. Protein product: CASAPRTRVRGYTF.

The CDR3 region has the DNA TGTGCCACTGCCGAGCTCTCGACAGCGAACACTGAAGCTTTCTTT. Translated, it gives CATAELSTANTEAFF. The chain recombines TRBV19 with TRBJ1-1, with D possibly being TRBD1 (5 bases). Deletions cut 10 bases from V and 1 base from J, with 19 bases between. The CDR3 spans 15 residues. Germline CDR1 reads LNHDA; CDR2 reads SQIVND (reference sequence).

V is TRBV10-3 and J is TRBJ2-2; possible D gene TRBD1, 5 bases. Looked up from germline, CDR1 is ENHRY and CDR2 is SYGVKD. The CDR3 loop spans 15 amino acids. The germline V and J ends were trimmed by 3 bases and 3 bases, with 11 bases remaining between them. CDR3 protein: CAISDLVRDTGELFF. The CDR3, as DNA: TGTGCCATCAGTGACCTCGTCAGGGACACCGGGGAGCTGTTTTTT.

The chain joins TRBV9 to TRBJ2-1; D perhaps matches TRBD2 (5 bases). This CDR3 spans 17 amino acids. Trimming stripped 4 bases from V and 4 bases from J, with 21 bases between. CDR1 is SGDLS, CDR2 YYNGEE, per germline. The DNA of the CDR3 is TGTGCCAGCAGCTCCGAGGTTGACTTCGGGGTTTACAATGAGCAGTTCTTC. It translates to CASSSEVDFGVYNEQFF. The whole variable domain, filled in from reference TRBV9 and TRBJ2-1, reads DSGVTQTPKHLITATGQRVTLRCSPRSGDLSVYWYQQSLDQGLQFLIQYYNGEERAKGNILERFSAQQFPDLHSELNLSSLELGDSALYFCASSSEVDFGVYNEQFFGPGTRLTVL.

The V and J genes are TRBV2 and TRBJ1-2; 9 bases map to TRBD1. CDR3 length equals 15 residues. The germline V gene encodes CDR1 SNHLY and CDR2 FYNNEI. J was trimmed by 2 bases and V by 10 bases; bases with no gene match: 11. The CDR3, as DNA: TGTGCCACAATACAGGGGGCCGGACCCAACTATGGCTACACCTTC. This codes for CATIQGAGPNYGYTF. The full variable domain, completed using reference TRBV2 and TRBJ1-2, is EPEVTQTPSHQVTQMGQEVILRCVPISNHLYFYWYRQILGQKVEFLVSFYNNEISEKSEIFDDQFSVERPDGSNFTLKIRSTKLEDSAMYFCATIQGAGPNYGYTFGSGTRLTVV.

This rearrangement joins TRBV5-5 to TRBJ2-7; maybe TRBD1 (6 bases). CDR3 length: 14 residues. V was trimmed by 1 base and J by 2 bases, leaving 10 bases between them. The germline V gene has CDR1 SGHKS and CDR2 YYEKEE (reference sequence). The CDR3 coding sequence is TGTGCCAGCAGCTTGACAGGGCCCCCCTACGAGCAGTACTTC. It specifies CASSLTGPPYEQYF.

This clone showed up just a few times. V is TRBV28 and J is TRBJ2-3, with unresolved D. Per the germline V gene, CDR1 is MDHEN and CDR2 is SYDVKM. Trimming took off 6 bases at V and 1 base at J, with 8 bases between the two ends. This CDR3 region has 13 residues. In DNA, the CDR3 is TGTGCCAGCAGAGAGCAGGGCACAGATACGCAGTATTTT. This codes for CASREQGTDTQYF.

The chain couples TRBV28 to TRBJ2-2; no definite D call. Trimming took off 2 bases at V and 3 bases at J, with 13 bases between the two ends. This CDR3 has 16 amino acids. Germline values: CDR1 MDHEN, CDR2 SYDVKM. The CDR3 reads CASSLGSVPHTGELFF. CDR3 bases: TGTGCCAGCAGTTTAGGCAGCGTCCCCCACACCGGGGAGCTGTTTTTT.

V gene TRBV10-3 combines with J gene TRBJ2-7; D perhaps matches TRBD2 (6 bases). The length of the CDR3 is 16 residues. CDR1 is ENHRY, CDR2 SYGVKD, per germline. V was shortened by 0 bases and J by 2 bases, with 14 bases between the two germline ends. This chain's CDR3 is CAISESYGGATYEQYF. CDR3 sequence (DNA): TGTGCCATCAGTGAGTCCTATGGAGGGGCAACCTACGAGCAGTACTTC.

The genes are TRBV5-1 and TRBJ1-2; a possible D gene is TRBD1 (5 bases). This CDR3 has 14 amino acids. Trimming left V 1 base short and J 6 bases short, with 13 bases between. From germline, CDR1 is SGHRS and CDR2 YFSETQ. This CDR3 reads CASSLTRGEDGYTF. For the CDR3, the DNA is TGCGCCAGCAGCTTGACGCGAGGGGAGGATGGCTACACCTTC.

This clone was seen more than once but under ten times. CDR3 DNA sequence: TGTGCCAGCAGCTTGGGCAGCTCTGGAAACACCATATATTTT. Its translation: CASSLGSSGNTIYF. The rearrangement joins TRBV5-4 to TRBJ1-3; D unclear. This CDR3 contains 14 residues. V shed 0 bases and J shed 0 bases, with 4 bases lying between them. The germline V gene has CDR1 SGHNT and CDR2 YYREEE (reference sequence).

CDR3 amino acids: CASSIIGGTRFF. The CDR3 bases are TGTGCCAGTAGTATAATCGGCGGGACCCGGTTCTTC. The rearrangement joins TRBV19 to TRBJ2-1; D is possibly TRBD2 (6 bases). Germline loops: CDR1 LNHDA, CDR2 SQIVND (reference sequence). The CDR3 is 12 residues long. V lost 2 bases and J lost 15, with 14 bases in between. Full variable domain (remainder filled in from reference TRBV19 and TRBJ2-1): DGGITQSPKYLFRKEGQNVTLSCEQNLNHDAMYWYRQDPGQGLRLIYYSQIVNDFQKGDIAEGYSVSREKKESFPLTVTSAQKNPTAFYLCASSIIGGTRFFGPGTRLTVL.